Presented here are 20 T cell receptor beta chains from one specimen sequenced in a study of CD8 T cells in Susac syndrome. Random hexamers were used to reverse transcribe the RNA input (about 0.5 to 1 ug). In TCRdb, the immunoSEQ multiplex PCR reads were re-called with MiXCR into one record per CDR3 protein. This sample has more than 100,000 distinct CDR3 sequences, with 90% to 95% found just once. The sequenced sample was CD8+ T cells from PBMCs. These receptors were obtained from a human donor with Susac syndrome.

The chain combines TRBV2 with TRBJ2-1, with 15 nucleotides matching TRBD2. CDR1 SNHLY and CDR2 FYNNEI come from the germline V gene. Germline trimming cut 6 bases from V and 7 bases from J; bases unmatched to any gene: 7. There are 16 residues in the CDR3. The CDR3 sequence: CASRLRTSGGDNEQFF. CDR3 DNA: TGTGCCAGCAGACTGAGGACTAGCGGGGGGGATAATGAGCAGTTCTTC.

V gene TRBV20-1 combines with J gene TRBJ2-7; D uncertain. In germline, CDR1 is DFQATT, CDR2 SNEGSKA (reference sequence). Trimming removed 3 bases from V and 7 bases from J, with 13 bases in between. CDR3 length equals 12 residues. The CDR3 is CSASLSLGEQYF. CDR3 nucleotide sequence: TGCAGTGCTAGTTTAAGCCTAGGGGAGCAGTACTTC.

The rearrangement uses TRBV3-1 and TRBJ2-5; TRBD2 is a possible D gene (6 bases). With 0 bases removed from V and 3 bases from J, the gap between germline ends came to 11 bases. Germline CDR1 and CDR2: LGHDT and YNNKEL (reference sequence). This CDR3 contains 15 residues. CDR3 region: CASSQEWGVEETQYF. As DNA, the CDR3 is TGTGCCAGCAGCCAAGAGTGGGGGGTTGAAGAGACCCAGTACTTC.

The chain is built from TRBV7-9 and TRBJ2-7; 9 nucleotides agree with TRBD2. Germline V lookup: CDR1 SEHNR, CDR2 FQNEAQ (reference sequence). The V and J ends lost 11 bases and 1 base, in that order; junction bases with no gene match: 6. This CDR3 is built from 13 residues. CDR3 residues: CAGGRASSYEQYF. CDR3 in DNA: TGTGCCGGCGGGAGGGCGAGTTCCTACGAGCAGTACTTC.

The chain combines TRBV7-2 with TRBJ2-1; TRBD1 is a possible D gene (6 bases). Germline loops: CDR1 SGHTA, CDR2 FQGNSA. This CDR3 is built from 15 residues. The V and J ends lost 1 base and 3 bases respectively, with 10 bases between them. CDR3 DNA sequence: TGTGCCAGCAGCTTAGAGACAGGCTACTACAATGAGCAGTTCTTC. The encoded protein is CASSLETGYYNEQFF.

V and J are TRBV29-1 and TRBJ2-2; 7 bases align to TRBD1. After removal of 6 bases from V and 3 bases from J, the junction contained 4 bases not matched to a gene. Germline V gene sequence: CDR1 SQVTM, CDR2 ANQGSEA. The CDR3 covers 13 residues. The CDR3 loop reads CSVAGGDTGELFF. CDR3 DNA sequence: TGCAGCGTCGCAGGGGGTGACACCGGGGAGCTGTTTTTT.

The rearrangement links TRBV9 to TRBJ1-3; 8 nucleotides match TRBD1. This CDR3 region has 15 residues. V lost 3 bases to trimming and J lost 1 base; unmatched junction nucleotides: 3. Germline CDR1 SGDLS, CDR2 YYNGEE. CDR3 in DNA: TGTGCCAGCAGCGACCAGGGGGCGTCTGGAAACACCATATATTTT. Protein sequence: CASSDQGASGNTIYF.

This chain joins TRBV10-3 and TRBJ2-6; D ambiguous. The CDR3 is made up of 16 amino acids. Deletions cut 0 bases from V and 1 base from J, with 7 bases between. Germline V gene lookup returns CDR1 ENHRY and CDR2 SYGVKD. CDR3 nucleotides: TGTGCCATCAGTGAGTCGAGATCATCTGGGGCCAACGTCCTGACTTTC. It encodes CAISESRSSGANVLTF.

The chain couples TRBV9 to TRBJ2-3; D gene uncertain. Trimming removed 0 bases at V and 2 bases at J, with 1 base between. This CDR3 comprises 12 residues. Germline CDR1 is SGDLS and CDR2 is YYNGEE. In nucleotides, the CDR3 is TGTGCCAGCAGCGTAGTCACAGATACGCAGTATTTT. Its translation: CASSVVTDTQYF.

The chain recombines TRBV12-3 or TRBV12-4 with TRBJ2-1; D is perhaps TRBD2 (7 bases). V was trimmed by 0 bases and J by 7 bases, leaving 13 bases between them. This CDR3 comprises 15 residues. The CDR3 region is CASSLAGGQLNEQFF. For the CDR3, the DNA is TGTGCCAGCAGTTTAGCGGGGGGGCAATTGAATGAGCAGTTCTTC.

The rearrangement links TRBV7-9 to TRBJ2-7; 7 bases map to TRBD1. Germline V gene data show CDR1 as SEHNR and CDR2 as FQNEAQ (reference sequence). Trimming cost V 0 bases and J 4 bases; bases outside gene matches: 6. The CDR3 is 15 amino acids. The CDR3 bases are TGTGCCAGCAGCTTAGCGCCCGAGGGGGCTTACGAGCAGTACTTC. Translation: CASSLAPEGAYEQYF.

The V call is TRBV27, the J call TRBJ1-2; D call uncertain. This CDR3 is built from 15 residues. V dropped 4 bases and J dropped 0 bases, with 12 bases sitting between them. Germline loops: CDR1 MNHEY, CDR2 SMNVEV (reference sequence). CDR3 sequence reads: CASSSSGTPNYGYTF. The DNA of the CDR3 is TGTGCCAGCAGTTCCTCAGGAACCCCTAACTATGGCTACACCTTC.

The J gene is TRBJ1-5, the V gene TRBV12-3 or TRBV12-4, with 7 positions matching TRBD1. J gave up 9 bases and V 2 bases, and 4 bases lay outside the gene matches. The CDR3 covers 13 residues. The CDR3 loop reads CASSLKTGRPQHF. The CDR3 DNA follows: TGTGCCAGCAGTTTAAAGACAGGGCGGCCCCAGCATTTT.

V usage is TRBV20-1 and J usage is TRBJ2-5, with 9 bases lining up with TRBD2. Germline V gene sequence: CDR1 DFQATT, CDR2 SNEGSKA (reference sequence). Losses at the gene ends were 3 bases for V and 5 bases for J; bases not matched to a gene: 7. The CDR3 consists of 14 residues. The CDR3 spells CSARAAGGRETQYF. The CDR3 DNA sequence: TGCAGTGCTAGGGCAGCGGGGGGCCGGGAGACCCAGTACTTC.

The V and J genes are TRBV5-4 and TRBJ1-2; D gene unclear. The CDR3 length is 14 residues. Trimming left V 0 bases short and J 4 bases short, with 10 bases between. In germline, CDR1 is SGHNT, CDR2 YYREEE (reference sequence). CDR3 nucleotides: TGTGCCAGCAGCTTGGTCGACGCCGCCTATGGCTACACCTTC. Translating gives CASSLVDAAYGYTF. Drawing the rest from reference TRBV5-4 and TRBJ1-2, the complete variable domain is ETGVTQSPTHLIKTRGQQVTLRCSSQSGHNTVSWYQQALGQGPQFIFQYYREEENGRGNFPPRFSGLQFPNYSSELNVNALELDDSALYLCASSLVDAAYGYTFGSGTRLTVV.

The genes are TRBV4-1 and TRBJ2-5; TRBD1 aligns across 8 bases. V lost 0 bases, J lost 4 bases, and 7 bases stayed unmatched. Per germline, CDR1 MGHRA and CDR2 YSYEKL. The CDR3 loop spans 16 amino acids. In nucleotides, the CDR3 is TGCGCCAGCAGCCAAGACCAGGGGGCCAACTTAGAGACCCAGTACTTC. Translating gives CASSQDQGANLETQYF.

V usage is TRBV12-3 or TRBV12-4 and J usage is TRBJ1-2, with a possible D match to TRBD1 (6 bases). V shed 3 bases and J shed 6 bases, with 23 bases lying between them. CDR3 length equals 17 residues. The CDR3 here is CASSLGPGGAPVDGYTF. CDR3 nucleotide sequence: TGTGCCAGCAGTTTGGGGCCGGGGGGGGCGCCCGTAGATGGCTACACCTTC.

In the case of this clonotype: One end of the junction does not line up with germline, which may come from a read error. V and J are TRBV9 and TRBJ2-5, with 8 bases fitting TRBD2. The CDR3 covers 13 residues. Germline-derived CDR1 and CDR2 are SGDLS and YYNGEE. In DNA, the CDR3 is TGTGCCAGCAGCGTAGGAGTCGAGCGGGAGTTGGTATTC. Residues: CASSVGVERELVF.

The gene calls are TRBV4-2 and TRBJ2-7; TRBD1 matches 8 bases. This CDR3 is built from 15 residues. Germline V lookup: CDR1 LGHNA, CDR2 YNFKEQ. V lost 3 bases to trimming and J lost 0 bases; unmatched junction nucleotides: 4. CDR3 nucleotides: TGTGCCAGCAGCCAGATACAGGGGGTCTCCTACGAGCAGTACTTC. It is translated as CASSQIQGVSYEQYF.

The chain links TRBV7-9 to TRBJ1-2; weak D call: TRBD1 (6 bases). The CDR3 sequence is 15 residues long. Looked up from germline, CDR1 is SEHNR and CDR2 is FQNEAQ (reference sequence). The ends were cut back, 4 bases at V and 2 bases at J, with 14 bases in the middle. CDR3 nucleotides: TGTGCCAGCAGCTCCCCGACAGGCGCCAACTATGGCTACACCTTC. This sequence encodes CASSSPTGANYGYTF.